This TCR gamma chain was sequenced during a study of γδ T cells in repeated Plasmodium falciparum infection. In the study overall: Sampling occurred at baseline, pre-infection for selected infections, and 21 days post-infection.

This clone was counted at least ten times. A much bigger clone sits one base away, suggesting this may be a read error. Gammadelta T cells were flow-sorted from PBMC into Vgamma9/Vdelta2+ and Vdelta2-negative populations for bulk analysis. This CDR3 comprises 12 residues. V lost 4 bases to trimming and J lost 6 bases; unmatched junction nucleotides: 6. Germline CDR1 reads EGSTGY; CDR2 reads YDSYTSSV. With CATT, TCRdb re-called clones from the multiplex PCR reads. The sample has some 32,000 gamma-chain clones; around 1.4% are singletons. What was sequenced was gamma-delta T cells from blood. The receptor comes from a pool of human donors (malaria-infected and uninfected, not separated). The rearrangement links TRGV4 to TRGJ1 or TRGJ2. The J gene was missing in TCRdb and was found by matching the end of the DNA to germline. The CDR3 is CATWESSYKKLF. DNA of the CDR3: TGTGCCACCTGGGAAAGCTCTTATAAGAAACTCTTT.